Below, 27 T cell receptor beta chains from the same sample are listed, as sequenced in a study of cytomegalovirus exposure and HLA in healthy donors. Vbeta (60) and Jbeta (13) primers were used in the PCR. The data were produced by immunoSEQ multiplex PCR, yet TCRdb's version contains in-frame clones alone and is incomplete. The repertoire holds around 150,000 clones, with roughly 80% as singletons. The material sequenced was PBMCs. These TCRs come from a man aged 18 to 29 in good health and CMV-seropositive.

The chain recombines TRBV15 with TRBJ2-3, with TRBD2 as a possible D gene (5 bases). Trimming cost V 0 bases and J 4 bases, with 11 bases left between them. This CDR3 spans 15 amino acids. Germline loops: CDR1 LNHNV, CDR2 YYDKDF (reference sequence). The CDR3 spells CATSREASLADTQYF. The CDR3 DNA is TGTGCCACCAGCAGAGAAGCTAGCCTGGCAGATACGCAGTATTTT.

This clone has only one observation. This chain joins TRBV5-1 and TRBJ2-1; 9 bases are a match to TRBD1. The CDR3 is 15 amino acids. V lost 4 bases and J lost 6; bases outside the gene matches: 8. Germline V CDR1 and CDR2: SGHRS, YFSETQ. As DNA, the CDR3 is TGCGCCAGCAGCCCGGGACAGGGACTGTCCAATGAGCAGTTCTTC. Its translation: CASSPGQGLSNEQFF.

This sequence joins TRBV9 and TRBJ1-1; no clear D. V lost 2 bases and J 12 bases, leaving 17 bases between the germline ends. CDR3 size: 13 residues. Germline CDR1 reads SGDLS; CDR2 reads YYNGEE. As DNA, the CDR3 is TGTGCCAGCAGCGTGGAGGGTGCTCAAAGGCCTTTCTTT. This codes for CASSVEGAQRPFF.

The chain is built from TRBV25-1 and TRBJ2-1; 8 bases fit TRBD1. The CDR3 extends over 15 amino acids. CDR1 and CDR2 from the germline V gene are MGHDK and SYGVNS. Unmatched junction bases numbered 12, after V lost 10 bases and J lost 4 bases. The DNA for the CDR3 is TGTGCCACCCAAAGTCAGGGGGCGAAATACAATGAGCAGTTCTTC. Translation gives CATQSQGAKYNEQFF.

The chain joins TRBV28 to TRBJ1-1; a possible D gene is TRBD1 (6 bases). The CDR3 has 14 residues. The ends were cut back, 2 bases at V and 1 base at J, with 8 bases in the middle. Germline CDR1 is MDHEN and CDR2 is SYDVKM. CDR3 nucleotides: TGTGCCAGCAGTTTACGGGACAAGAACACTGAAGCTTTCTTT. This encodes CASSLRDKNTEAFF.

A single count supports this clone. V gene TRBV5-1 combines with J gene TRBJ2-3, with D unresolved. This CDR3 is 12 amino acids long. The germline V gene has CDR1 SGHRS and CDR2 YFSETQ. V lost 1 base, J lost 4 bases, and 4 bases lay in between. The CDR3 DNA reads TGCGCCAGCAGCTTGAAGCCAGATACGCAGTATTTT. It specifies CASSLKPDTQYF.

This sequence joins TRBV5-1 and TRBJ2-1, with D possibly being TRBD1 (5 bases). CDR3 length: 16 amino acids. The V gene lost 0 bases and the J gene lost 0 bases, with 10 bases spanning the gap. Germline values: CDR1 SGHRS, CDR2 YFSETQ. The CDR3 spells CASSLEGASSYNEQFF. The CDR3 nucleotides are TGCGCCAGCAGCTTGGAAGGGGCCAGCTCCTACAATGAGCAGTTCTTC. The entire variable domain, with the rest obtained from reference TRBV5-1 and TRBJ2-1, is as follows: KAGVTQTPRYLIKTRGQQVTLSCSPISGHRSVSWYQQTPGQGLQFLFEYFSETQRNKGNFPGRFSGRQFSNSRSEMNVSTLELGDSALYLCASSLEGASSYNEQFFGPGTRLTVL.

This clone has a single count. CDR3 bases: TGTGCCAGCAGCTACAGGGGGCGCACTGAGCAGTTCTTC. Translating gives CASSYRGRTEQFF. V and J are TRBV7-2 and TRBJ2-1; 9 bases match TRBD1. The germline CDR1 and CDR2 sequences are SGHTA and FQGNSA. Trimming took 4 bases from V and 9 from J; bases not matched to a gene: 4. This CDR3 spans 13 amino acids. The full variable domain, its missing parts supplied by reference TRBV7-2 and TRBJ2-1, is GAGVSQSPSNKVTEKGKDVELRCDPISGHTALYWYRQSLGQGLEFLIYFQGNSAPDKSGLPSDRFSAERTGGSVSTLTIQRTQQEDSAVYLCASSYRGRTEQFFGPGTRLTVL.

This clone was detected only once. The V call is TRBV5-1, the J call TRBJ2-3; D is possibly TRBD1 (5 bases). The CDR3 has 14 residues. V was clipped by 7 bases and J by 1 base, with 13 bases between them. Per the germline V gene, CDR1 is SGHRS and CDR2 is YFSETQ. The DNA of the CDR3 is TGCGCCAGCGCGCAGGGTGTCGGCACAGATACGCAGTATTTT. Protein: CASAQGVGTDTQYF.

This clone appeared a single time. The genes are TRBV5-1 and TRBJ2-3; the match to TRBD2 covers 15 bases. Germline assignment: CDR1 SGHRS and CDR2 YFSETQ. The CDR3 length is 17 residues. With V trimmed by 2 bases and J by 0 bases, 1 base remained unmatched. Here the CDR3 DNA reads TGCGCCAGCAGCTTCGGACTAGCGGGAGGGAGCACAGATACGCAGTATTTT. It is translated as CASSFGLAGGSTDTQYF.

The rearrangement joins TRBV6-1 to TRBJ1-1; unclear D gene. CDR1 is MNHNS, CDR2 SASEGT, per germline. This CDR3 contains 14 residues. V shed 10 bases and J shed 1 base, with 16 bases lying between them. The CDR3 sequence is CATASGQSNTEAFF. The CDR3 DNA follows: TGTGCCACCGCGTCGGGTCAGTCGAACACTGAAGCTTTCTTT.

The genes are TRBV27 and TRBJ2-1; D remains ambiguous. The CDR3 extends over 13 amino acids. In germline, CDR1 is MNHEY, CDR2 SMNVEV (reference sequence). The V end was cut by 6 bases, the J end by 8 bases, with 14 bases between. The CDR3 protein is CASSHSRVDEQFF. The DNA for the CDR3 is TGTGCCAGCAGCCACTCCCGGGTTGATGAGCAGTTCTTC.

This clone was counted a few times. The same CDR3 is also encoded by other DNA sequences in this sample. J is TRBJ1-1 and V is TRBV28; D is unclear. V was clipped by 8 bases and J by 11 bases, with 24 bases between them. The CDR3 sequence is 14 residues long. The germline CDR1 and CDR2 sequences are MDHEN and SYDVKM. CDR3 DNA: TGTGCCAGCGGACCCATAAACTCGGGATGCGAGGCTTTCTTT. The encoded protein is CASGPINSGCEAFF.

Turning to this clone: One end of the junction does not line up with germline, which may come from a read error. The chain combines TRBV5-4 with TRBJ1-1; 10 nucleotides align to TRBD1. The CDR3 spans 15 residues. The germline CDR1 and CDR2 sequences are SGHNT and YYREEE (reference sequence). CDR3 residues: CSSSSKTGGSTGAFF. The CDR3, as DNA: TGTTCCAGCAGCTCGAAGACAGGGGGCTCCACCGGAGCTTTCTTT.

V and J are TRBV2 and TRBJ1-4, with a tentative D call TRBD1 (5 bases). The length of the CDR3 is 16 residues. Trimming stripped 8 bases from V and 3 bases from J, with 19 bases between. Germline CDR1 SNHLY, CDR2 FYNNEI. The CDR3 DNA follows: TGTGCCAGCCGCCAAACGTCGACAGTCCCTAATGAAAAACTGTTTTTT. This gives the protein CASRQTSTVPNEKLFF. Based on the CDR3 plus reference TRBV2 and TRBJ1-4, the full variable domain is EPEVTQTPSHQVTQMGQEVILRCVPISNHLYFYWYRQILGQKVEFLVSFYNNEISEKSEIFDDQFSVERPDGSNFTLKIRSTKLEDSAMYFCASRQTSTVPNEKLFFGSGTQLSVL.

This clone showed up just once. The chain joins TRBV18 to TRBJ2-7, with D perhaps matching TRBD2 (5 bases). Germline CDR1 is KGHSH and CDR2 is LQKENI. Trimming shortened V by 3 bases and J by 0 bases, and 9 bases separated the two germline ends. The CDR3 runs 14 residues. In DNA form, the CDR3 reads TGTGCCAGCTCACCGTACGAGGGCTCCTACGAGCAGTACTTC. Encoded protein: CASSPYEGSYEQYF.

CDR3 residues: CASSAGSGLYEQYF. In DNA, the CDR3 is TGTGCCAGTAGTGCGGGGTCCGGATTGTACGAGCAGTACTTC. V and J are TRBV19 and TRBJ2-7; a possible D gene is TRBD2 (6 bases). V was cut by 5 bases and J by 4 bases, with 15 bases left in between. Germline V gene sequence: CDR1 LNHDA, CDR2 SQIVND (reference sequence). This CDR3 is 14 amino acids long.

The chain recombines TRBV6-5 with TRBJ1-5; 7 bases map to TRBD1. Germline V CDR1 and CDR2: MNHEY, SVGAGI. The J segment lost 3 bases and the V segment lost 6 bases, leaving 8 bases of the junction unmatched. The CDR3 totals 15 residues. The CDR3 bases are TGTGCCAGCAGCAAAGGGGGACAGCCCAATCAGCCCCAGCATTTT. Translation gives CASSKGGQPNQPQHF.

The chain carries TRBV6-5 and TRBJ2-7; D is perhaps TRBD1 (5 bases). The V and J ends lost 6 bases and 1 base respectively, with 13 bases between them. Germline CDR1 MNHEY, CDR2 SVGAGI. The CDR3 has 14 amino acids. CDR3 region: CASRPVGRSYEQYF. For the CDR3, the DNA is TGTGCCAGCAGGCCTGTGGGGCGGTCCTACGAGCAGTACTTC.

The chain joins TRBV6-5 to TRBJ1-4; 7 bases are a match to TRBD1. The CDR3 has 15 amino acids. In germline, CDR1 is MNHEY, CDR2 SVGAGI. With V trimmed by 2 bases and J by 4 bases, 4 bases remained unmatched. The chain's CDR3 is CASSYGNRGNEKLFF. The DNA for the CDR3 is TGTGCCAGCAGTTACGGTAACAGGGGTAATGAAAAACTGTTTTTT.

In this sample, this clone turned up a few times. Other DNA sequences of this sample code for an identical CDR3. This chain joins TRBV28 and TRBJ1-5; 9 bases fit TRBD1. Germline CDR1 is MDHEN and CDR2 is SYDVKM. The CDR3 has 14 residues. With 3 bases clipped from V and 4 bases from J, the junction kept 1 base outside the gene matches. The CDR3 DNA follows: TGTGCCAGCAGTTTTGGACAGGGGAATCAGCCCCAGCATTTT. As protein: CASSFGQGNQPQHF.

The chain carries TRBV14 and TRBJ2-1; 8 bases are shared with TRBD1. The CDR3 is made up of 15 amino acids. V was clipped by 4 bases and J by 1 base; unmatched bases: 3. CDR1 is SGHDN and CDR2 is FVKESK in the germline V gene. CDR3 loop: CASSLHRGSYNEQFF. In DNA, the CDR3 is TGTGCCAGCAGCCTTCACAGGGGGTCCTACAATGAGCAGTTCTTC.

This clone was seen a few times. The chain has TRBV14 and TRBJ2-1; 8 bases are shared with TRBD2. Germline V gene data show CDR1 as SGHDN and CDR2 as FVKESK. CDR3 length: 17 amino acids. V lost 1 base to trimming and J lost 10 bases; unmatched junction nucleotides: 15. The CDR3 bases are TGTGCCAGCAGCCAAGTAGCCGGGACTAGGCCTCCTTGGGAGCAGTTCTTC. Translated, it gives CASSQVAGTRPPWEQFF. The full variable domain, its missing parts supplied by reference TRBV14 and TRBJ2-1, is EAGVTQFPSHSVIEKGQTVTLRCDPISGHDNLYWYRRVMGKEIKFLLHFVKESKQDESGMPNNRFLAERTGGTYSTLKVQPAELEDSGVYFCASSQVAGTRPPWEQFFGPGTRLTVL.

This sequence joins TRBV5-5 and TRBJ2-3; 15 bases map to TRBD2. This CDR3 has 16 amino acids. Germline CDR1 SGHKS, CDR2 YYEKEE (reference sequence). V was clipped by 2 bases and J by 4 bases; unmatched bases: 2. The CDR3 region is CASSFGLAGGSDTQYF. The CDR3 DNA sequence: TGTGCCAGCAGCTTCGGACTAGCGGGAGGGTCAGATACGCAGTATTTT. The full variable domain, with the rest looked up from reference TRBV5-5 and TRBJ2-3, is DAGVTQSPTHLIKTRGQQVTLRCSPISGHKSVSWYQQVLGQGPQFIFQYYEKEERGRGNFPDRFSARQFPNYSSELNVNALLLGDSALYLCASSFGLAGGSDTQYFGPGTRLTVL.

This clone was detected once. The chain carries TRBV9 and TRBJ2-2; 11 bases match TRBD2. Per germline, CDR1 SGDLS and CDR2 YYNGEE. Trimming at V came to 3 bases and at J to 4 bases, leaving 5 bases not matched to a gene. The CDR3 extends over 16 amino acids. The CDR3 sequence: CASSAGLAGLTGELFF. Here the CDR3 DNA reads TGTGCCAGCAGCGCCGGACTAGCGGGTCTCACCGGGGAGCTGTTTTTT.

J is TRBJ1-5 and V is TRBV30; TRBD1 is a possible D gene (5 bases). Trimming removed 1 base at V and 0 bases at J, with 13 bases between. Per germline, CDR1 GTSNPN and CDR2 SVGIG (reference sequence). The CDR3 has 16 residues. The CDR3 DNA follows: TGTGCCTGGAGTGCCAGGGCCCCCTATAGCAATCAGCCCCAGCATTTT. Protein sequence: CAWSARAPYSNQPQHF.

The V call is TRBV7-9, the J call TRBJ1-1; TRBD1 aligns across 8 bases. Germline CDR1 is SEHNR and CDR2 is FQNEAQ (reference sequence). The CDR3 is 15 amino acids. With 2 bases clipped from V and 3 bases from J, the junction kept 5 bases outside the gene matches. CDR3 region: CASSLLDRADTEAFF. Here the CDR3 DNA reads TGTGCCAGCAGCTTATTGGACAGGGCGGACACTGAAGCTTTCTTT.